Below, 27 T cell receptor beta chains from the same sample are listed, as sequenced in a study of CD8 T cell repertoires and HIV-1 epitope variants. Measured with immunoSEQ multiplex PCR; TCRdb has only the in-frame clones, and not every one. Here the sample spans approximately 5,000 clones, 64% being singletons. Their target antigens are unknown. Sequencing input: cultured CD8+ T cells derived from PBMCs. Receptor source: a male donor with HIV.

The chain has TRBV11-1 and TRBJ2-3; no definite D call. The CDR3 contains 11 residues. CDR1 is SGHAT, CDR2 FQDESV, per germline (reference sequence). V was pared by 2 bases and J by 6 bases, with 3 bases between. The CDR3 protein is CASSLSDTQYF. The CDR3 bases are TGTGCCAGCAGCTTATCTGATACGCAGTATTTT.

The rearrangement uses TRBV7-2 and TRBJ2-7; D not certain. This CDR3 has 13 residues. The V and J ends lost 5 bases and 0 bases respectively, with 8 bases between them. CDR1 is SGHTA and CDR2 is FQGNSA in the germline V gene. CDR3 sequence: CASSQESSYEQYF. The CDR3 region has the DNA TGTGCCAGCAGCCAGGAGAGCTCCTACGAGCAGTACTTC.

This clone was counted once. The chain uses TRBV7-6 and TRBJ1-3, with a possible D match to TRBD1 (5 bases). Germline V gives CDR1 SGHVS, CDR2 FNYEAQ. Between the trimmed V and J ends, which lost 4 bases and 0 bases, there was a span of 16 bases. The CDR3 has 17 amino acids. The CDR3, as DNA: TGTGCCAGCAGCTGGCAAGGGACTGACAGCTCTGGAAACACCATATATTTT. Its protein is CASSWQGTDSSGNTIYF. The variable domain in full, completed from reference TRBV7-6 and TRBJ1-3, reads GAGVSQSPRYKVTKRGQDVALRCDPISGHVSLYWYRQALGQGPEFLTYFNYEAQQDKSGLPNDRFSAERPEGSISTLTIQRTEQRDSAMYRCASSWQGTDSSGNTIYFGEGSWLTVV.

This chain links TRBV4-1 with TRBJ1-1; D gene uncertain. The V gene's germline CDR1 is MGHRA and CDR2 YSYEKL. With 5 bases removed from V and 1 base from J, the gap between germline ends came to 8 bases. The CDR3 is 13 amino acids. This chain's CDR3 is CASSFSRNTEAFF. The CDR3 DNA sequence: TGCGCCAGCAGCTTTTCGAGGAACACTGAAGCTTTCTTT.

This chain joins TRBV4-1 and TRBJ2-1; tentative D call: TRBD1 (6 bases). The CDR3 contains 15 residues. Deletions cut 4 bases from V and 1 base from J, with 11 bases between. The V gene's germline CDR1 is MGHRA and CDR2 YSYEKL. The CDR3 spells CASSRSQGSYNEQFF. The CDR3 region has the DNA TGCGCCAGCAGCCGCTCTCAGGGGTCCTACAATGAGCAGTTCTTC.

The DNA of the CDR3 is TGTGCCAGCCGGTCGACTAGCGGGGGAGAAGAGACCCAGTACTTC. Residues: CASRSTSGGEETQYF. This chain uses TRBV2 with TRBJ2-5; 12 nucleotides line up with TRBD2. Unmatched junction bases numbered 7, after V lost 8 bases and J lost 3 bases. In germline, CDR1 is SNHLY, CDR2 FYNNEI. The CDR3 runs to 15 residues.

Only a few counts were recorded for this clone. The rearrangement uses TRBV9 and TRBJ2-5; possible D gene TRBD2, 5 bases. Germline CDR1 and CDR2: SGDLS and YYNGEE. This CDR3 has 15 residues. With 4 bases removed from V and 2 bases from J, the gap between germline ends came to 15 bases. CDR3 sequence: CASSSAGIDQETQYF. CDR3 nucleotides: TGTGCCAGCAGCTCCGCCGGGATAGATCAAGAGACCCAGTACTTC. Drawing the rest from reference TRBV9 and TRBJ2-5, the complete variable domain is DSGVTQTPKHLITATGQRVTLRCSPRSGDLSVYWYQQSLDQGLQFLIQYYNGEERAKGNILERFSAQQFPDLHSELNLSSLELGDSALYFCASSSAGIDQETQYFGPGTRLLVL.

The rearrangement joins TRBV7-2 to TRBJ2-1; TRBD1 matches at 7 bases. Germline V gene data show CDR1 as SGHTA and CDR2 as FQGNSA. J was trimmed by 0 bases and V by 1 base; bases with no gene match: 0. This CDR3 comprises 15 residues. The CDR3 nucleotides are TGTGCCAGCAGCTTAGGGGACAGCTCCTACAATGAGCAGTTCTTC. Translated: CASSLGDSSYNEQFF. Using reference TRBV7-2 and TRBJ2-1 for the parts outside the CDR3, the full variable domain is GAGVSQSPSNKVTEKGKDVELRCDPISGHTALYWYRQSLGQGLEFLIYFQGNSAPDKSGLPSDRFSAERTGGSVSTLTIQRTQQEDSAVYLCASSLGDSSYNEQFFGPGTRLTVL.

This sequence joins TRBV7-9 and TRBJ2-5, with TRBD2 matching over 13 bases. The CDR3 totals 16 residues. The V gene's germline CDR1 is SEHNR and CDR2 FQNEAQ (reference sequence). V trimming: 5 bases; J trimming: 5 bases; junction bases outside the gene matches: 8. Here the CDR3 DNA reads TGTGCCAGCAGCACCTGGACTAGCGGGAGAGTGGAGACCCAGTACTTC. It encodes CASSTWTSGRVETQYF.

The CDR3 sequence: CASGSTSDSTQETQYF. The CDR3 nucleotides read TGTGCTAGTGGTTCCACCTCCGACAGTACCCAAGAGACCCAGTACTTC. The rearrangement links TRBV12-5 to TRBJ2-5; D may be TRBD1 (5 bases). Germline loops: CDR1 LGHNT, CDR2 FRNRAP. V gave up 4 bases and J gave up 1 base, with 16 bases separating them. This CDR3 is 16 amino acids long.

The V call is TRBV5-6, the J call TRBJ2-7; TRBD1 aligns across 8 bases. From germline, CDR1 is SGHDT and CDR2 YYEEEE. CDR3 length: 15 amino acids. V shed 0 bases, J shed 2 bases, and the junction held 4 bases outside the gene matches. DNA of the CDR3: TGTGCCAGCAGCTTGGAGACAGGGGCAACCTACGAGCAGTACTTC. Protein sequence: CASSLETGATYEQYF. Filled out from reference TRBV5-6 and TRBJ2-7, the complete variable domain reads DAGVTQSPTHLIKTRGQQVTLRCSPKSGHDTVSWYQQALGQGPQFIFQYYEEEERQRGNFPDRFSGHQFPNYSSELNVNALLLGDSALYLCASSLETGATYEQYFGPGTRLTVT.

The gene calls are TRBV7-9 and TRBJ2-5, with D unclear. V gave up 1 base and J gave up 6 bases, with 0 bases separating them. This CDR3 has 10 residues. In germline, CDR1 is SEHNR, CDR2 FQNEAQ (reference sequence). CDR3 DNA: TGTGCCAGCAGCTTAGAGACCCAGTACTTC. Residues: CASSLETQYF.

The chain links TRBV14 to TRBJ1-1, with D possibly matching TRBD1 (5 bases). V gave up 4 bases and J gave up 5 bases, with 11 bases separating them. Looked up from germline, CDR1 is SGHDN and CDR2 is FVKESK. The CDR3 contains 13 residues. As DNA, the CDR3 is TGTGCCAGCAGCCCCCTGGGACGGACTGAAGCTTTCTTT. Its protein product is CASSPLGRTEAFF.

By its share, this clone is large. J is TRBJ2-7 and V is TRBV5-1; D not resolved. Trimming stripped 4 bases from V and 3 bases from J, with 14 bases between. Germline values: CDR1 SGHRS, CDR2 YFSETQ. The CDR3 is 14 amino acids. CDR3 protein: CASSPELDYYEQYF. CDR3 nucleotides: TGCGCCAGCAGCCCTGAGTTGGATTACTACGAGCAGTACTTC.

The chain has TRBV30 and TRBJ1-2, with a weak D call TRBD1 (5 bases). Trimming took 1 base from V and 0 from J, leaving 15 bases between them. CDR1 GTSNPN and CDR2 SVGIG come from the germline V gene (reference sequence). This CDR3 is 16 amino acids long. The CDR3 sequence is CAWSATGAVANYGYTF. CDR3 nucleotides: TGTGCCTGGAGTGCAACCGGGGCCGTGGCTAACTATGGCTACACCTTC.

The rearrangement links TRBV27 to TRBJ2-2; D is unresolved. This CDR3 contains 13 residues. The V gene's germline CDR1 is MNHEY and CDR2 SMNVEV (reference sequence). V was shortened by 5 bases and J by 4 bases, with 8 bases between the two germline ends. CDR3: CASSPRGTGELFF. For the CDR3, the DNA is TGTGCCAGCAGTCCACGCGGCACCGGGGAGCTGTTTTTT.

The chain joins TRBV6-5 to TRBJ2-1, with 7 bases matching TRBD1. The CDR3 is made up of 16 amino acids. In germline, CDR1 is MNHEY, CDR2 SVGAGI. V lost 4 bases and J lost 1; bases outside the gene matches: 7. CDR3: CASSLSQGISYNEQFF. The CDR3 DNA reads as TGTGCCAGCAGTTTATCACAGGGGATATCCTACAATGAGCAGTTCTTC.

This rearrangement joins TRBV6-5 to TRBJ2-7; D call uncertain. This CDR3 has 15 residues. V was shortened by 2 bases and J by 3 bases, with 14 bases between the two germline ends. The germline CDR1 and CDR2 sequences are MNHEY and SVGAGI. The CDR3 DNA follows: TGTGCCAGCAGTTACAACCGAGACGCCAACTACGAGCAGTACTTC. Its protein product is CASSYNRDANYEQYF.

This clone showed up just a few times. The rearrangement joins TRBV6-5 to TRBJ2-5, with D possibly being TRBD1 or TRBD2 (5 bases each). V dropped 6 bases and J dropped 2 bases, with 7 bases sitting between them. The CDR3 is 12 residues long. Germline-derived CDR1 and CDR2 are MNHEY and SVGAGI. CDR3 amino acids: CASSGAQETQYF. Here the CDR3 DNA reads TGTGCCAGCAGCGGGGCACAAGAGACCCAGTACTTC.

The chain combines TRBV6-1 with TRBJ2-7; D not certain. V shed 0 bases and J shed 4 bases, with 10 bases lying between them. The CDR3 totals 14 residues. Germline CDR1 and CDR2: MNHNS and SASEGT. As DNA, the CDR3 is TGTGCCAGCAGTGAAGCGCGGAAAGGGTACGAGCAGTACTTC. It specifies CASSEARKGYEQYF.

This clone was counted between two and nine times. This sequence joins TRBV4-2 and TRBJ1-2, with 7 bases aligning to TRBD1. Trimming at V came to 1 base and at J to 4 bases, leaving 3 bases not matched to a gene. The CDR3 loop spans 14 amino acids. In germline, CDR1 is LGHNA, CDR2 YNFKEQ. The CDR3 spells CASSQVRDSYGYTF. The CDR3 region has the DNA TGTGCCAGCAGCCAAGTGAGGGACAGCTATGGCTACACCTTC.

The gene calls are TRBV28 and TRBJ1-5; TRBD1 might be the D (5 bases). The germline CDR1 and CDR2 sequences are MDHEN and SYDVKM. This CDR3 contains 20 residues. Trimming pared 6 bases from V and 0 bases from J, leaving 27 bases between. CDR3 DNA: TGTGCCAGCAGCCCTTTGGGGACCGCCCCGGGATATTATAGCAATCAGCCCCAGCATTTT. Translation gives CASSPLGTAPGYYSNQPQHF.

V and J are TRBV28 and TRBJ2-7, with TRBD2 matching 10 bases. The CDR3 totals 17 residues. The germline gives CDR1 MDHEN, CDR2 SYDVKM. The ends lost 0 bases at V and 4 bases at J; junction bases unmatched: 9. The DNA of the CDR3 is TGTGCCAGCAGTTTATGGGGTGCCGGGACTAGCGATTACGAGCAGTACTTC. Its protein is CASSLWGAGTSDYEQYF.

V gene TRBV28 combines with J gene TRBJ2-1, with TRBD2 matching 11 bases. J was trimmed by 4 bases and V by 7 bases; bases with no gene match: 3. Per the germline V gene, CDR1 is MDHEN and CDR2 is SYDVKM. This CDR3 has 14 residues. Here the CDR3 DNA reads TGTGCCAGCAATATAGCGGGGGGGTACAATGAGCAGTTCTTC. Protein: CASNIAGGYNEQFF.

This clone has only a few counts. V usage is TRBV10-1 and J usage is TRBJ1-2; D is perhaps TRBD1 (5 bases). V shed 4 bases and J shed 3 bases, with 9 bases lying between them. This CDR3 comprises 13 residues. Germline values: CDR1 WNHNN, CDR2 SYGVQD (reference sequence). CDR3 loop: CASSGGGYYGYTF. The CDR3 bases are TGCGCCAGCAGTGGTGGGGGGTACTATGGCTACACCTTC.

This clone appeared a single time. Written as DNA, the CDR3 is TGTGCCAGCAGTGACCCCCTAATGGGGACGCAGTATTTT. It is translated as CASSDPLMGTQYF. The chain is built from TRBV25-1 and TRBJ2-3; no reliable D call. This CDR3 has 13 residues. Trimming pared 3 bases from V and 9 bases from J, leaving 13 bases between. Germline V gives CDR1 MGHDK, CDR2 SYGVNS.

The chain employs TRBV28 and TRBJ1-5; 8 nucleotides align to TRBD1. Trimming cost V 6 bases and J 4 bases; bases outside gene matches: 5. CDR1 is MDHEN and CDR2 is SYDVKM in the germline V gene. This CDR3 has 14 residues. Written as DNA, the CDR3 is TGTGCCAGCAGGACGGACAGGGTTAATCAGCCCCAGCATTTT. This gives the protein CASRTDRVNQPQHF.